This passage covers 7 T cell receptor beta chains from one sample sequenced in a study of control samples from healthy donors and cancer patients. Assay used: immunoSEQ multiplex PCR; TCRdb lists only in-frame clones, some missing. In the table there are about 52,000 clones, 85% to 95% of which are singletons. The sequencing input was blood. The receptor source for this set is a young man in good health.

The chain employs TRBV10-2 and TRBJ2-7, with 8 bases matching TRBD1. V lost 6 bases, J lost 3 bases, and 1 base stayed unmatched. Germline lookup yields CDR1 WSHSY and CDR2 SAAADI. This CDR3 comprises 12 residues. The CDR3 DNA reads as TGCGCCAGCAGGACAGGGGTCTACGAGCAGTACTTC. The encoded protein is CASRTGVYEQYF.

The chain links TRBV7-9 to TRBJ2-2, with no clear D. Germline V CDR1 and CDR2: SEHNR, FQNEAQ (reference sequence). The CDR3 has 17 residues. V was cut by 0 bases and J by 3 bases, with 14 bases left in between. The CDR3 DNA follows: TGTGCCAGCAGCTTAGCGCTATCGGGCCAGCACACCGGGGAGCTGTTTTTT. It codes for CASSLALSGQHTGELFF. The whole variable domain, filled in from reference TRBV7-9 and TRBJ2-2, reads DTGVSQNPRHKITKRGQNVTFRCDPISEHNRLYWYRQTLGQGPEFLTYFQNEAQLEKSRLLSDRFSAERPKGSFSTLEIQRTEQGDSAMYLCASSLALSGQHTGELFFGEGSRLTVL.

The DNA for the CDR3 is TGTGCCAGCAGTTTGAGGAGGGGGCGCGAAGAGCAGTTCTTC. The encoded protein is CASSLRRGREEQFF. The V call is TRBV27, the J call TRBJ2-1, with D maybe TRBD1 (7 bases). Germline V gives CDR1 MNHEY, CDR2 SMNVEV (reference sequence). The CDR3 sequence is 14 residues long. V lost 3 bases and J 10 bases, leaving 16 bases between the germline ends.

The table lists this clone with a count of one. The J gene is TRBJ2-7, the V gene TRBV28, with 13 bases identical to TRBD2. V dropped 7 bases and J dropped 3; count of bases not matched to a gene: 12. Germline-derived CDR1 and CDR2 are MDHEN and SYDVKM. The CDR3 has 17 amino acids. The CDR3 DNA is TGTGCCAGCACCCCCCCTTTACTAGCGGGAGGGCTCTACGAGCAGTACTTC. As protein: CASTPPLLAGGLYEQYF.

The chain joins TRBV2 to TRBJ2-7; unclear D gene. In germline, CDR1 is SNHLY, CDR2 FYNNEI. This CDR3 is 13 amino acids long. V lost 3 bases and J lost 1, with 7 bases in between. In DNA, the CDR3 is TGTGCCAGCAGTGATCCCAGGTCCTACGAGCAGTACTTC. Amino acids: CASSDPRSYEQYF.

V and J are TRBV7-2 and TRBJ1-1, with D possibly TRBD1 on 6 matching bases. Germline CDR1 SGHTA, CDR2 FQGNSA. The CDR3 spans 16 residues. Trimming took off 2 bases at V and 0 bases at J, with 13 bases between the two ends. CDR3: CASSLQGHGMNTEAFF. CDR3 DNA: TGTGCCAGCAGCTTACAGGGACATGGCATGAACACTGAAGCTTTCTTT.

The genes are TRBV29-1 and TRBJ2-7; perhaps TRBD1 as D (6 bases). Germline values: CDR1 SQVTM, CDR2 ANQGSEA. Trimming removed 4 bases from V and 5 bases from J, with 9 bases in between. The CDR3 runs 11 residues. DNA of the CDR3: TGCAGCGTTGGAGAGGGGGACGAGCAGTACTTC. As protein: CSVGEGDEQYF.